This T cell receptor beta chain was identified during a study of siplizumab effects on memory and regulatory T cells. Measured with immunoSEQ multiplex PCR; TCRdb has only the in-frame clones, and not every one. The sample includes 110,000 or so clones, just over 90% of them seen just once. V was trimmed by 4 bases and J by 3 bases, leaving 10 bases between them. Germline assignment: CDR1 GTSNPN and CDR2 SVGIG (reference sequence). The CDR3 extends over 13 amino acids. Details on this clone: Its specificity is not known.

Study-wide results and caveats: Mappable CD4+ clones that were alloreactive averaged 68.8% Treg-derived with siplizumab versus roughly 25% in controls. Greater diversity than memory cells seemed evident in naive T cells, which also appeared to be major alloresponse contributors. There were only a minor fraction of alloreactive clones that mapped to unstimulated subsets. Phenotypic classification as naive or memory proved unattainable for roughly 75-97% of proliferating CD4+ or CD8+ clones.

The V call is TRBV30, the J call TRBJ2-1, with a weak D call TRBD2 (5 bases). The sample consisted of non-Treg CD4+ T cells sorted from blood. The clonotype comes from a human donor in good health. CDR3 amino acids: CAWTLGFYNEQFF. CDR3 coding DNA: TGTGCCTGGACACTAGGGTTCTACAATGAGCAGTTCTTC.